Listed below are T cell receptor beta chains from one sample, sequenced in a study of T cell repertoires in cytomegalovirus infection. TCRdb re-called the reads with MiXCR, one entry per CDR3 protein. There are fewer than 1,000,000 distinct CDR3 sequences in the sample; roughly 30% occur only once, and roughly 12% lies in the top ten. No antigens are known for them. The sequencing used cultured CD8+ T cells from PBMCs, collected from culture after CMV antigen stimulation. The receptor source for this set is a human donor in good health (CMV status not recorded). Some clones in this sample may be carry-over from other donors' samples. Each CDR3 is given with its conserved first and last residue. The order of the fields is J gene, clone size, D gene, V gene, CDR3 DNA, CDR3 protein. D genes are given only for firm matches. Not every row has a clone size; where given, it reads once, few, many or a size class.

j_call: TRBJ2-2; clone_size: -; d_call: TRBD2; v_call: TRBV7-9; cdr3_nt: TGTGCCAGCAGCCCCCCGGGGACTAGTACCACCGGGGAGCTGTTTTTT; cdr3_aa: CASSPPGTSTTGELFF
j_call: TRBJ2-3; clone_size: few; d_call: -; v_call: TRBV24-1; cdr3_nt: TGTGCCACCAGTGACCCCTACTTGACAGATACGCAGTATTTT; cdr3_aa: CATSDPYLTDTQYF
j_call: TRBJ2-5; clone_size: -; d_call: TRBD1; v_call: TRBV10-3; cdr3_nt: TGTGCCACCAAGGTAACAGGGGAAGAAGAGACCCAGTACTTC; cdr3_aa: CATKVTGEEETQYF
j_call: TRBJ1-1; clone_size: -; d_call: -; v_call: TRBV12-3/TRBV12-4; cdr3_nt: -; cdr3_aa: CASSLRDSNTEAFFGQGEAFF
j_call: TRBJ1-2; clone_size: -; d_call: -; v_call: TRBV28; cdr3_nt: TGTGCCAGCAGTCCCCTTTTAGGCCGCACTAACTATGGCTACACCTTC; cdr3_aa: CASSPLLGRTNYGYTF
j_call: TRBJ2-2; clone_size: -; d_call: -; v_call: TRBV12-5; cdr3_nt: TGTGCTAGTGGTTTGGTCCTAGGCCAAAACGCCCAAGAAACAGGGACCGGGGAGCTGTTTTTT; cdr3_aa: CASGLVLGQNAQETGTGELFF
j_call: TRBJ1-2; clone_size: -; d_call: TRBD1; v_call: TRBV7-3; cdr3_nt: TGTGCCAGCAGCTACCCGGACAGGGATTGGTATGGCTGCACCTTC; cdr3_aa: CASSYPDRDWYGCTF
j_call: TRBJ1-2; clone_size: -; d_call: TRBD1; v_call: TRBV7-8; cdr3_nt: TGTGCCAGCAGCCAAAGGCGTGGACAGGGTTACGGCTACACCTTC; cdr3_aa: CASSQRRGQGYGYTF
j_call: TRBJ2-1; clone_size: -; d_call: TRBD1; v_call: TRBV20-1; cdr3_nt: TGCAGTGCTCCGGACAGGGGGCTGTTACAGTTCTTC; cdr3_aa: CSAPDRGLLQFF
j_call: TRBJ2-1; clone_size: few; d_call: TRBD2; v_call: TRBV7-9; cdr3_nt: TGTGCCAGCGCCCTTGGTAGCGGGGCTACTCATGAGCAGTTCTTC; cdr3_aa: CASALGSGATHEQFF
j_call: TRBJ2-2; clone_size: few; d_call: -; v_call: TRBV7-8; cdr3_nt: TGTGCCAGCAGCTTTCCATCGGGTAGTCCGAACACCGGGGAGCTGTTTTTT; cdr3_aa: CASSFPSGSPNTGELFF
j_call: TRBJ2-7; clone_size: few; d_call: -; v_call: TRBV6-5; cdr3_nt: TGTGCCAGCAAGGGTGCCAGGGCTGACTCCTACGAGCAGTACTTC; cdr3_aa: CASKGARADSYEQYF
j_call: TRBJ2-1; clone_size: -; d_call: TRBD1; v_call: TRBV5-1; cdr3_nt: TGCGCCAACAGCCAGACAGGGTTCAATGAGCAGTTCTTC; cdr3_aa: CANSQTGFNEQFF
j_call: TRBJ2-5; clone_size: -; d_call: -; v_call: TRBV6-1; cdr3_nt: TGTGCCAGCAGTGAAGCACGGGAACGAGAGACCCAGTACTTC; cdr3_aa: CASSEARERETQYF
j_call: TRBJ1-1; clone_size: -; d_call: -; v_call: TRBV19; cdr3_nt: TGTGCCAGCCTCACCTTGACACCCCGAGGGACGAATGCTTTCTTT; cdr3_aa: CASLTLTPRGTNAFF
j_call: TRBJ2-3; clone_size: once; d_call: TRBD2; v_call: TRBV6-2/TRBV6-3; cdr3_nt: TGTGCCAGCAGTTACTCCCCAAGCGGGGGGTACACAGATACGCAGTATTTT; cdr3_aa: CASSYSPSGGYTDTQYF
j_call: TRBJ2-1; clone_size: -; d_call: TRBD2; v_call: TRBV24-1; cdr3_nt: TGTGCCACCAGTGAGGTAGCGGGGGGCTACAATGAGCAGTTCTTC; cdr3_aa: CATSEVAGGYNEQFF
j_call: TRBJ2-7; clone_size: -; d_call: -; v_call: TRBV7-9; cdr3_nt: TGTGCCAGCAGCTCCGGGACTTTTAGCTCCTACGAGCAGTACTTC; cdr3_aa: CASSSGTFSSYEQYF
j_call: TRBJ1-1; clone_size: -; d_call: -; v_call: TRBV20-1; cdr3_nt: TGCAGTGCTAGAGATTCAGAGAACACTGAAGCTTTCTTT; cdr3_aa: CSARDSENTEAFF
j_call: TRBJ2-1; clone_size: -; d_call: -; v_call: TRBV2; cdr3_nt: TGTGCCAGCAGGGACAAAAAGGAGCAGTTCTTC; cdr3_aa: CASRDKKEQFF
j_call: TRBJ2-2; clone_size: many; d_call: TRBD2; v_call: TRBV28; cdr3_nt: TGTGCCAGCAGTCTCCCAGGACTAGCGGGGGCCACACGGACCGGGGAGCTGTTTTTT; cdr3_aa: CASSLPGLAGATRTGELFF
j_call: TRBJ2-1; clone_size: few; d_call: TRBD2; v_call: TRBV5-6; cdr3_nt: TGTGCCAGCAGCTCTGGTGGGGGGGGGGTAGTCGTCCGTGAGCAGTTCTTC; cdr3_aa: CASSSGGGGVVVREQFF
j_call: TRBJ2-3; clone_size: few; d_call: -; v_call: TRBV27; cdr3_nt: TGTGCCAGCAGTTTATCGACGGCAGATACGCAGTATTTT; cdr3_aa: CASSLSTADTQYF
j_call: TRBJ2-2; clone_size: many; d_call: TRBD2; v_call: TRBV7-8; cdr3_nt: TGTGCCAGCAGCTTAGGAAAAACCACTAGCGGGGGGGCGTCCGGGGAGCTGTTTTTT; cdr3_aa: CASSLGKTTSGGASGELFF
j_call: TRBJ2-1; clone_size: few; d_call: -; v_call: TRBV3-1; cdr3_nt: TGTGCCAGCAGCCAAGATCCTGGACAAGGGAAATACAATGAGCAGTTCTTC; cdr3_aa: CASSQDPGQGKYNEQFF
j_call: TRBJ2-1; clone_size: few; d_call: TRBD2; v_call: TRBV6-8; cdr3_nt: TGTGCCAGCAGTTATGGCGGGGGGGCCTTTTATGAGCAGTTCTTC; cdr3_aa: CASSYGGGAFYEQFF
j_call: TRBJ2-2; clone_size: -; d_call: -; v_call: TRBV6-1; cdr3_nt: TGTGCCAGCAGTGAACCCCAACGATTGGGAAACACCGGGGAGCTGTTTTTT; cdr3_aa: CASSEPQRLGNTGELFF
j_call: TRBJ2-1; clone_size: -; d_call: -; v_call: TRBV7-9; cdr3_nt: TGTGCCAGCCTCGGATCGCTAGAGCAGTTCTTC; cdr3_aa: CASLGSLEQFF
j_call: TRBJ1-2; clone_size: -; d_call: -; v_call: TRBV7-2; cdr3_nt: TGTGCCAGCAGCGCTCGTCTCAGGGTCGATGGCTACACCTTC; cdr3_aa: CASSARLRVDGYTF
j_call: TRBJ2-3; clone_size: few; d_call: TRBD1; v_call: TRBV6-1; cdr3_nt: TGTGCCAGCAGTAGGACGGGACAGGGTTACGATACGCAGTATTTT; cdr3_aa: CASSRTGQGYDTQYF
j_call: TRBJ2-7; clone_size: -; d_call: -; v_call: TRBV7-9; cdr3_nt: TGTGCCAGCAGCAGACTCTCCTCCCACTACGAGCAGTACTTC; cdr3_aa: CASSRLSSHYEQYF